This passage covers 2 T cell receptor beta chains from one sample sequenced in a study of Ad26.COV2.S vaccination and SARS-CoV-2 variants. Regarding treatment: around 19 received Ad26.COV2.S at low or high dose, single or two shots; about 5 received placebo; per-sample allocation not given. Collection of the samples took place on day 63 after the first injection of vaccine or placebo. Sequencing used immunoSEQ multiplex PCR; TCRdb keeps in-frame clones, though not all of them. The sample carries around 320,000 clones, around 85% recorded once. The specimen was peripheral blood, collected in a trial of Ad26.COV2.S vaccine versus placebo. The receptors shown here come from a person aged 18 to 59 who received the Ad26.COV2.S COVID-19 vaccine or a placebo.

The gene calls are TRBV3-1 (or the pseudogene TRBV3-2) and TRBJ1-1; D not certain. The CDR3 runs 14 residues. Germline V gene data show CDR1 as LGHDT and CDR2 as YNNKEL (reference sequence). Trimming pared 4 bases from V and 1 base from J, leaving 10 bases between. CDR3 in DNA: TGTGCCAGCAGCCCGACACAAACGAACACTGAAGCTTTCTTT. Translating it yields CASSPTQTNTEAFF.

The chain links TRBV12-5 to TRBJ1-1, with D possibly TRBD1 on 5 matching bases. CDR3 length equals 13 residues. CDR1 is LGHNT and CDR2 is FRNRAP in the germline V gene. V was trimmed by 3 bases and J by 5 bases, leaving 10 bases between them. The CDR3 region has the DNA TGTGCTAGTGGTTTTCAGGGCCCGACTGAAGCTTTCTTT. Its protein product is CASGFQGPTEAFF. Based on the CDR3 plus reference TRBV12-5 and TRBJ1-1, the full variable domain is DARVTQTPRHKVTEMGQEVTMRCQPILGHNTVFWYRQTMMQGLELLAYFRNRAPLDDSGMPKDRFSAEMPDATLATLKIQPSEPRDSAVYFCASGFQGPTEAFFGQGTRLTVV.